This T cell receptor beta chain derives from a study of blood T cell repertoires in COVID-19. Study at large: The cDNA or gDNA used as material had been derived from T cells, B-cell-depleted T cells, or PBMCs.

Per germline, CDR1 KGHSH and CDR2 LQKENI. Trimming stripped 2 bases from V and 8 bases from J, with 9 bases between. The CDR3 sequence is 13 residues long. Original methodology: Estimated nucleated cell counts came from reference gene primer amplification. Sequencing was performed with immunoSEQ multiplex PCR; in TCRdb, only in-frame clones are kept and a portion is missing. The V and J calls and clone size are taken from that table; D and trimming were inferred from the DNA. The data show about 260,000 clones, approximately 85% seen once. Sample: peripheral blood. This receptor was taken from a human donor in a cohort sampled during active COVID-19. The J gene is TRBJ1-4, the V gene TRBV18; D may be TRBD1 (5 bases). The CDR3 DNA follows: TGTGCCAGCTCACCATGGCGGGGCGAAAAACTGTTTTTT. Encoded protein: CASSPWRGEKLFF.